The entry below describes one T cell receptor (beta chain). Produced via immunoSEQ multiplex PCR; TCRdb's table is partial and in-frame only. The table has roughly 2.6 million clones, around 94% seen once. The CDR3 length is 17 residues. The V gene's germline CDR1 is SEHNR and CDR2 FQNEAQ (reference sequence). The V gene end was trimmed by 4 bases and the J gene end by 0 bases; junction bases not matched to a gene: 5. These data belong to a study of shared clonotypes between healthy human individuals. What was sequenced was naive CD4+ T cells sorted from blood. Subset in this sample: CD45RA+ positively selected. V gene TRBV7-9 combines with J gene TRBJ1-6, with 8 bases matching TRBD1. This receptor was taken from a man between 18 and 29 years old in good health. The CDR3 region is CASSSGQGGSYNSPLHF. CDR3 in DNA: TGTGCCAGCAGCTCAGGACAGGGAGGCTCCTATAATTCACCCCTCCACTTT.